These T cell receptor beta chains were read from a single sample in a study of blood T cell repertoires in COVID-19. Produced via immunoSEQ multiplex PCR; TCRdb's table is partial and in-frame only. Of over 150,000 clones detected, around 80% appear once; the ten largest clones hold around 7%. The sample was peripheral blood. Every receptor here comes from a woman in her forties with COVID-19, enrolled during active disease. CDR3s include the opening cysteine and the closing phenylalanine or tryptophan. Each record gives: J gene, D gene, clone size, V gene, CDR3 DNA, CDR3 protein. A D gene is named only where the DNA matches it firmly. Rows may omit the clone size; those that give it use once, few, many or a size class.

>TRBJ2-1|-|-|TRBV28
TGTGCCAGCAGTCCGGCGACTAGATCCCCCCTCTTTGAGCAGTTCTTC
CASSPATRSPLFEQFF
>TRBJ1-5|TRBD1|few|TRBV5-1
TGCGCCAACCCCGGGACAGGGTCCATTAGTAATCAGCCCCAGCATTTT
CANPGTGSISNQPQHF
>TRBJ2-5|TRBD1|-|TRBV5-5
TGTGCCAGCAGCTTGGACAGGGGGCTTTGGGAGACCCAGTACTTC
CASSLDRGLWETQYF
>TRBJ2-5|-|-|TRBV6-5
TGTGCCAGCAGGGCAGCGGGAGAGACCCAGTACTTC
CASRAAGETQYF
>TRBJ2-3|TRBD2|-|TRBV14
TGTGCCAGCAGCCAAGGGACTAGCGGGGCAGATACGCAGTATTTT
CASSQGTSGADTQYF
>TRBJ1-1|TRBD1|-|TRBV3-1/TRBV3-2
TGTGCCAGCAGCCAAGGGACAGGGCCCCGTGAAGCTTTCTTT
CASSQGTGPREAFF
>TRBJ1-6|-|-|TRBV7-2
TGTGCCAGCAGCTTAGACCCTCCGGGGGGGACCCCTCCCCTCCACTTT
CASSLDPPGGTPPLHF
>TRBJ1-1|TRBD1|-|TRBV28
TGTGCCAGCAGTTCTCGGACAGGGGAAGTAACTGAAGCTTTCTTT
CASSSRTGEVTEAFF
>TRBJ1-2|TRBD1|-|TRBV19
TGTGCCAGTAGTCTGCGGACAGGGGACTATGGCTACACCTTC
CASSLRTGDYGYTF
>TRBJ1-1|TRBD1|-|TRBV7-3
TGTGCCAGCAGCTCACAGGGGGCGCGGAAAGCTTTCTTT
CASSSQGARKAFF
>TRBJ1-5|TRBD1|-|TRBV12-5
TGTGCTAGTGGTTTGGTGACAGGGGTTCAGCCCCAGCATTTT
CASGLVTGVQPQHF
>TRBJ2-3|-|-|TRBV3-1/TRBV3-2
TGTGCCAGCAATCTGGAGGGAACAGATACGCAGTATTTT
CASNLEGTDTQYF
>TRBJ1-4|TRBD1|-|TRBV29-1
TGCAGCGCTCGCCGACAGGGGGCTCGGGAAAAACTGTTTTTT
CSARRQGAREKLFF
>TRBJ2-7|TRBD2|few|TRBV11-2
TGTGCCAGCAGCGTCGCTAGCGGGGCTGCCTACGAGCAGTACTTC
CASSVASGAAYEQYF
>TRBJ1-1|-|-|TRBV5-8
TGTGCCAGCAGCTGGGGGGGGAACACTGAAGCTTTCTTT
CASSWGGNTEAFF
>TRBJ2-3|-|-|TRBV9
TGTGCCAGCAGCCCGCCGGGTTACACAGATACGCAGTATTTT
CASSPPGYTDTQYF
>TRBJ1-3|-|-|TRBV16
TGTGCCAGCAGCCAATCCCGGACAGCGGGAAACACCATATATTTT
CASSQSRTAGNTIYF
>TRBJ2-5|-|-|TRBV13
TGTGCCAGCTTCGCGGGCAGGGGCACTCAAGAGACCCAGTACTTC
CASFAGRGTQETQYF
>TRBJ2-1|-|-|TRBV7-2
TGTGCCAGCAGCTTAGAGCAACTAGCCATCAATGAGCAGTTCTTC
CASSLEQLAINEQFF
>TRBJ1-4|-|-|TRBV4-1
TGCGCCAGCAGCCACAGGGGAGAAGAAAAACTGTTTTTT
CASSHRGEEKLFF
>TRBJ2-3|-|-|TRBV6-4
TGTGCCAGCAGTGAAGATTTCGGGACAGATACGCAGTATTTT
CASSEDFGTDTQYF
>TRBJ2-2|-|-|TRBV6-5
TGTGCCAGCAGAGGGGTACGGGACACCGGGGAGCTGTTTTTT
CASRGVRDTGELFF
>TRBJ2-2|TRBD1|-|TRBV5-1
TGCGCCAGCAGCCCGGGACAGTCTCGGAACACCGGGGAGCTGTTTTTT
CASSPGQSRNTGELFF
>TRBJ1-2|TRBD1|-|TRBV3-1/TRBV3-2
TGTGCCAGCAGCCAAAGGGGACAGGCCCCCTCTGGCTACACCTTC
CASSQRGQAPSGYTF
>TRBJ2-5|TRBD2|-|TRBV7-2
TGTGCCAGCAGCTTACGGACTAGCTGGGAGACCCAGTACTTC
CASSLRTSWETQYF
>TRBJ1-2|-|-|TRBV20-1
TGCAGTGCTAGAATCGGAGGTTACTACACCTTC
CSARIGGYYTF
>TRBJ1-1|-|-|TRBV6-5
TGTGCCAGCAGTTACGGGGGAGGCGGCACTGAAGCTTTCTTT
CASSYGGGGTEAFF
>TRBJ2-2|-|once|TRBV18
TGTGCCAGCTCACCGGGGCAGGGTCACACCGGGGAGCTGTTTTTT
CASSPGQGHTGELFF
>TRBJ1-2|TRBD1|-|TRBV19
TGTGCCAGTACCCACCCTGACAGGGACCTATATGGCTACACCTTC
CASTHPDRDLYGYTF
>TRBJ1-5|-|-|TRBV12-3/TRBV12-4
TGTGCGAGCCAGGGCTCGGGAGGTCAGCCCCAGCATTTT
CASQGSGGQPQHF
>TRBJ1-3|-|-|TRBV2
TGTGCCAGCAGCCCACAGGGTAGTAAGATAGGAAACACCATATATTTT
CASSPQGSKIGNTIYF
>TRBJ2-7|-|-|TRBV27
TGTGCCAGCAGTTTAGTGGGGGGGGCCGTTTACGAGCAGTACTTC
CASSLVGGAVYEQYF
>TRBJ2-2|-|-|TRBV5-1
TGCGCCAGCAGCCCGGACTATTTAGACCCGAACACCGGGGAGCTGTTTTTT
CASSPDYLDPNTGELFF
>TRBJ1-2|-|-|TRBV11-2
TGTGCCAGCAGCTTAGATCATGGCCGTAACTATGGCTACACCTTC
CASSLDHGRNYGYTF
>TRBJ2-5|-|-|TRBV7-9
TGTGCCAGCAGCTTCGGCCTCGGACGACAGCAAGAGACCCAGTACTTC
CASSFGLGRQQETQYF
>TRBJ1-6|-|-|TRBV3-1/TRBV3-2
TGTGCCAGCAGCCTAGTAAACCCCAATTCACCCCTCCACTTT
CASSLVNPNSPLHF
>TRBJ1-1|-|-|TRBV28
TGTGCCAGCACTCGACCGGGAGGCACTGAAGCTTTCTTT
CASTRPGGTEAFF
>TRBJ2-1|TRBD2|-|TRBV12-5
TGTGCTAGTGATGCGGGGGGGCTCAATGAGCAGTTCTTC
CASDAGGLNEQFF
>TRBJ1-1|TRBD1|-|TRBV5-1
TGCGCCAGCAGCGGGGGGACAGGGACCACTGAAGCTTTCTTT
CASSGGTGTTEAFF
>TRBJ2-7|-|few|TRBV6-5
TGTGCCAGTTTCGCGGGAACAGGCTACGAGCAGTACTTC
CASFAGTGYEQYF
>TRBJ1-2|-|-|TRBV7-8
TGTGCCAGCAGCTACCACCGACAGGACCCGTATGGCTACACCTTC
CASSYHRQDPYGYTF
>TRBJ2-7|TRBD2|-|TRBV27
TGTGCCAGCAGTTTACGCTCTCGGGGCGGGAGAATCGACCTGACCTCCTACGAGCAGTACTTC
CASSLRSRGGRIDLTSYEQYF
>TRBJ1-4|TRBD1|-|TRBV3-1/TRBV3-2
TGTGCCAGCAGCTCACGGACAGGGGCAGATGTCCTGTTTTTT
CASSSRTGADVLFF
>TRBJ1-6|TRBD1|-|TRBV19
TGTGCCAGTAGTGACAGGGGGCGAAATTCACCCCTCCACTTT
CASSDRGRNSPLHF
>TRBJ2-5|-|-|TRBV11-2
TGTGCCAGCAGCCCGGGACTTTTGGAGACCCAGTACTTC
CASSPGLLETQYF
>TRBJ2-2|TRBD2|-|TRBV5-1
TGCGCCAGCAGCTTGGGCGGCCGGGGGGTCACCGGGGAGCTGTTTTTT
CASSLGGRGVTGELFF
>TRBJ1-2|-|-|TRBV19
TGTGCCAGTAGTATCCTCGGGGGATACTATGGCTACACCTTC
CASSILGGYYGYTF
>TRBJ2-7|-|-|TRBV28
TGTGCCAGCAGCGGACCTGACACCGGGATGGCCGGCTACGAGCAGTACTTC
CASSGPDTGMAGYEQYF
>TRBJ1-4|-|-|TRBV6-5
TGTGCCAGCAGGCCTCTGGGGCGGAATGAAAAACTGTTTTTT
CASRPLGRNEKLFF
>TRBJ2-7|-|few|TRBV2
TGTGCCAGCCAAGGGGGGGGCGCCCTCACCGAGCAGTACTTC
CASQGGGALTEQYF
>TRBJ1-1|TRBD1|-|TRBV15
TGTGCCACCAGCATCGGGACAGCTGAAGCTTTCTTT
CATSIGTAEAFF
>TRBJ2-5|TRBD2|-|TRBV3-1/TRBV3-2
TGTGCCAGCAGCCAAAAGAGGGGCGGGACTAGCGGAGGGACCCAGTACTTC
CASSQKRGGTSGGTQYF
>TRBJ1-5|-|-|TRBV24-1
TGTGCCACCAGTATCGGTCCCTTCGAGGGCAATCAGCCCCAGCATTTT
CATSIGPFEGNQPQHF
>TRBJ2-3|-|-|TRBV6-4
TGTGCCAGCAGTCTTACCGGAGGAGGCGCAGATACGCAGTATTTT
CASSLTGGGADTQYF
>TRBJ2-2|-|few|TRBV19
TGTGCCACCACGGTTACAGGGTTGTCCGGGGAGCTGTTTTTT
CATTVTGLSGELFF